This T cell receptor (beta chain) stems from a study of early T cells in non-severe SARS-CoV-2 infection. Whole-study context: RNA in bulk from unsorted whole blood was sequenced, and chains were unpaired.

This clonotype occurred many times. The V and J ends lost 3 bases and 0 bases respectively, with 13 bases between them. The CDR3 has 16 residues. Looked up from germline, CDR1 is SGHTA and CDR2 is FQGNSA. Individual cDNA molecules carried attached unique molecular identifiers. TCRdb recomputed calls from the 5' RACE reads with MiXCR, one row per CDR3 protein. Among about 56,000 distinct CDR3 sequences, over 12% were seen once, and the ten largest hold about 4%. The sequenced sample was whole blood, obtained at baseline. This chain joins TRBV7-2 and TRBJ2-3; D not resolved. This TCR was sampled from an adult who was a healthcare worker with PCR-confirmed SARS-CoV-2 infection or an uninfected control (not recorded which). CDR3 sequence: CASSFSGQTSTDTQYF. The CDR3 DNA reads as TGTGCCAGCAGCTTTTCGGGCCAGACTAGCACAGATACGCAGTATTTT.